This TCR beta chain was sequenced during a study of CD8+CD57+ T cells in acquired aplastic anemia. Study-level points and caveats: In common between the patients and the controls were around 30 CD8+ CDR3 sequences. CD8+ Simpson's diversity did not differ significantly between patients and controls.

It was genomic DNA that served as the template for profiling TCR beta VDJ and CDR3. TCRdb independently ran MiXCR on the reads; one entry per CDR3 protein. Here the sample spans around 180,000 distinct CDR3 sequences, around 50% being singletons. Worth noting for this clonotype: The antigen is not known.

The germline V gene has CDR1 SNHLY and CDR2 FYNNEI. V was trimmed by 6 bases and J by 3 bases, leaving 12 bases between them. The length of the CDR3 is 13 residues. The authors sequenced patients whose flow cytometry had shown CD8+CD57+ cell expansion. Every patient was diagnosed with severe acquired aplastic anemia. When blood sampling took place, the patients had received no therapy. This chain uses TRBV2 with TRBJ2-7; the D gene is possibly TRBD2 (5 bases). The material sequenced was sorted CD4+, CD8+, or CD8+CD57+ T cells (not recorded which) from PBMCs. This clonotype was obtained from a human donor with aplastic anemia. The CDR3 region has the DNA TGTGCCAGCAGGGAGGAGTATAACTACGAGCAGTACTTC. The encoded protein is CASREEYNYEQYF.